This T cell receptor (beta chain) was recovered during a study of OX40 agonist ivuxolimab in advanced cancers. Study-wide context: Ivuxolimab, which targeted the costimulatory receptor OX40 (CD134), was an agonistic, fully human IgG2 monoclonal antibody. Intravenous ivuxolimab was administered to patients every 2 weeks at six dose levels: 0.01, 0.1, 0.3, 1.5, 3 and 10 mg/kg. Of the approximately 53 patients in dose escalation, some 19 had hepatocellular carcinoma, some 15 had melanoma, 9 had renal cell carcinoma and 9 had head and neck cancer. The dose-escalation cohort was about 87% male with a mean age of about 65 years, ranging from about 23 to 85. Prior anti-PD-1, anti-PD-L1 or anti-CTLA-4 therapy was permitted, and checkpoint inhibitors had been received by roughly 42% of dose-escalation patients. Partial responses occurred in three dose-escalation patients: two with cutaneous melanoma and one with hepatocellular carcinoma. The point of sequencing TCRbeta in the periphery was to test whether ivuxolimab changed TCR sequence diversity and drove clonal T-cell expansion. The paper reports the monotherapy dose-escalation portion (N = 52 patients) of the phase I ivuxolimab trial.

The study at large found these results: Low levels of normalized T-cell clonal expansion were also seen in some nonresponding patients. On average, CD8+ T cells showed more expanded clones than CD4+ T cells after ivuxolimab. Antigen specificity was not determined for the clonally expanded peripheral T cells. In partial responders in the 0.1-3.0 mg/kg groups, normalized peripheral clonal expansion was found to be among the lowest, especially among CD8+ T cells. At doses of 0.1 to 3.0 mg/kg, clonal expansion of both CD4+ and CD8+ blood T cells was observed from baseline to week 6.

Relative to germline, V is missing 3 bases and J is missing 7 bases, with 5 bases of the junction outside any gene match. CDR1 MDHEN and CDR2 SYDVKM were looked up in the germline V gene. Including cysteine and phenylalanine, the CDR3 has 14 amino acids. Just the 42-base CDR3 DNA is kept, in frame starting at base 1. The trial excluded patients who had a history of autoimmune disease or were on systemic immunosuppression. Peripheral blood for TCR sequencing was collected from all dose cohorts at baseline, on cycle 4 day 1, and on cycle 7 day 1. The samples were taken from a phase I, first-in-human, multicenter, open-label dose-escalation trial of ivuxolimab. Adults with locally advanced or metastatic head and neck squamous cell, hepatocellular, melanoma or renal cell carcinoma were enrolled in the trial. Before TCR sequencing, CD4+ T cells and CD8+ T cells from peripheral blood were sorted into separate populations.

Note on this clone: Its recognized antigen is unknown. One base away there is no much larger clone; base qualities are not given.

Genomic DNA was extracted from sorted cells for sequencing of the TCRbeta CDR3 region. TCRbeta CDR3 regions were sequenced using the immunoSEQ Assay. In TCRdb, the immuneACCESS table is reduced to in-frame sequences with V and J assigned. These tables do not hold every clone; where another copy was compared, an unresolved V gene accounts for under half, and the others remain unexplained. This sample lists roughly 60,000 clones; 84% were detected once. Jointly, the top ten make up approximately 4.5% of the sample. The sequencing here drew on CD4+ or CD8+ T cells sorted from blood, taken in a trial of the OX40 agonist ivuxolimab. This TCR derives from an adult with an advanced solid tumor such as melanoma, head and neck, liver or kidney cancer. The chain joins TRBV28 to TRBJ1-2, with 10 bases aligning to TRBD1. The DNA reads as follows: TGTGCCAGCAGTTTGAGACAGGGGGCTGGTGGCTACACCTTC. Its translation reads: CASSLRQGAGGYTF.